The clone carrying this T cell receptor beta chain was observed a few times. The antigen remains undetermined. The entry originates in a study of cytomegalovirus exposure and HLA in healthy donors. Study observations and caveats: Later analysis associated a missense DCLRE1C variant with TCR beta V- and J-gene trimming. In an earlier analysis, in several hundred donors, most V segments appeared productive either ~90% or ~30% of the time.

The PCR made use of 60 Vbeta and 13 Jbeta primers. TCRdb's copy holds only in-frame clones and misses some; the assay was immunoSEQ multiplex PCR. The data hold about 130,000 clones, with approximately 17% observed a single time. The CDR3 covers 13 residues. CDR1 is MGHRA, CDR2 YSYEKL, per germline. V was pared by 0 bases and J by 0 bases, with 2 bases between. The receptor was derived from a female donor in good health and CMV-seropositive. The V gene is TRBV4-1, the J gene TRBJ2-5, with D hard to call. The sequenced material came from PBMCs. The chain's CDR3 is CASSQDNQETQYF. The CDR3 DNA reads as TGCGCCAGCAGCCAAGACAACCAAGAGACCCAGTACTTC.